This TCR beta chain is drawn from a study of blood T cell repertoires in COVID-19. Assay used: immunoSEQ multiplex PCR; TCRdb lists only in-frame clones, some missing. The sample carries roughly 300,000 clones, roughly nine tenths recorded once. The sequence came from a woman between 25 and 40 years old with COVID-19, enrolled during active disease. What was sequenced was peripheral blood.

The CDR3 nucleotides are TGTGCCAGCAGCTCGGACAGGTACAATGAGCAGTTCTTC. This gives the protein CASSSDRYNEQFF. The chain combines TRBV11-2 with TRBJ2-1; 7 bases line up with TRBD1. This CDR3 has 13 residues. Trimming cost V 4 bases and J 4 bases; bases outside gene matches: 1. Per the germline V gene, CDR1 is SGHAT and CDR2 is FQNNGV.